The text below deals with one T cell receptor beta chain. Its antigen is currently unknown. CDR3 length: 15 amino acids. Trimming shortened V by 1 base and J by 2 bases, and 6 bases separated the two germline ends. Germline V gives CDR1 SGHTA, CDR2 FQGNSA. Profiled with immunoSEQ multiplex PCR; TCRdb holds only in-frame clones, not every one. The data hold roughly 97,000 clones, with about 90% observed a single time. The record originates from a study of OX40 agonist ivuxolimab in advanced cancers. The wider study: Prior checkpoint blockade (anti-PD-1, anti-PD-L1 or anti-CTLA-4) was permitted; around 37% had it. General study findings and limits: Some nonresponders additionally presented with little normalized T-cell clonal expansion. CD4+ and CD8+ T cells in blood underwent clonal expansion by week 6 at 0.1 to 3.0 mg/kg.

The TCR sequence derives from an adult with an advanced solid tumor such as melanoma, head and neck, liver or kidney cancer. This specimen was CD4+ or CD8+ T cells sorted from blood, taken in a trial of the OX40 agonist ivuxolimab. The J gene is TRBJ2-6, the V gene TRBV7-2; D is unclear. As DNA, the CDR3 is TGTGCCAGCAGCTTAGGCACAGCTGGGGCCAACGTCCTGACTTTC. Its protein is CASSLGTAGANVLTF.